The 15 T cell receptor beta chains reported below all come from one sample, sequenced in a study of T cells in Graves' hyperthyroidism and ophthalmopathy. TCR beta CDR3 region amplification was performed from RNA transcripts. When the TCR CDR3 underwent first-round RT-PCR, the HTBI primer set was used. TCRdb re-analysed the multiplex PCR reads in MiXCR, keeping a single row per CDR3 protein. The sample includes under 300,000 distinct CDR3 sequences, just over 14% seen only once; the top ten take 13%. The sample comprised blood. The receptors here all came from a woman between 40 and 50 years old with Graves' hyperthyroidism that later progressed to Graves' ophthalmopathy.

This clonotype appeared many times. V is TRBV10-3 and J is TRBJ2-2; D is unresolved. The CDR3 consists of 15 residues. V lost 2 bases and J 3 bases, leaving 10 bases between the germline ends. Germline V CDR1 and CDR2: ENHRY, SYGVKD. CDR3 coding DNA: TGTGCCATCAGTGAGAGACCCTTTTACACCGGGGAGCTGTTTTTT. Translating it yields CAISERPFYTGELFF.

This clonotype showed up just a few times. CDR3 nucleotides: TGCAGTGCTAGAGATCCCCGGACTGGTGCCTACGAGCAGTACTTC. This translates into CSARDPRTGAYEQYF. The rearrangement uses TRBV20-1 and TRBJ2-7, with TRBD2 as a possible D gene (5 bases). The germline CDR1 and CDR2 sequences are DFQATT and SNEGSKA (reference sequence). The length of the CDR3 is 15 residues. The germline V and J ends were trimmed by 0 bases and 2 bases, with 14 bases remaining between them.

Many counts were recorded for this clonotype. The chain employs TRBV12-5 and TRBJ2-1; D is unclear. Germline V lookup: CDR1 LGHNT, CDR2 FRNRAP. There are 14 residues in the CDR3. Trimming pared 3 bases from V and 1 base from J, leaving 7 bases between. CDR3 sequence (DNA): TGTGCTAGTGGTTTAGGGCAGTCCTACAATGAGCAGTTCTTC. It codes for CASGLGQSYNEQFF. Full variable domain (missing parts from reference TRBV12-5 and TRBJ2-1): DARVTQTPRHKVTEMGQEVTMRCQPILGHNTVFWYRQTMMQGLELLAYFRNRAPLDDSGMPKDRFSAEMPDATLATLKIQPSEPRDSAVYFCASGLGQSYNEQFFGPGTRLTVL.

This clonotype was found many times. The V gene is TRBV11-2, the J gene TRBJ2-3, with 9 bases aligning to TRBD2. The CDR3 contains 20 residues. V was clipped by 3 bases and J by 0 bases; unmatched bases: 16. Germline loops: CDR1 SGHAT, CDR2 FQNNGV. CDR3 in amino acids: CASSFGILLAGSSSTDTQYF. Written as DNA, the CDR3 is TGTGCCAGCAGCTTCGGTATCTTGCTAGCGGGATCATCTAGCACAGATACGCAGTATTTT.

A few counts support this clonotype. The chain links TRBV6-1 to TRBJ1-6; no clear D. This CDR3 is built from 12 residues. CDR1 and CDR2 from the germline V gene are MNHNS and SASEGT. Trimming took 8 bases from V and 7 from J, leaving 9 bases between them. Written as DNA, the CDR3 is TGTGCCAGCGGACCTGCGAATTCACCCCTCCACTTT. Translating gives CASGPANSPLHF.

The chain uses TRBV11-2 and TRBJ1-2, with 7 nucleotides matching TRBD1. The CDR3 runs to 17 residues. In germline, CDR1 is SGHAT, CDR2 FQNNGV. V lost 5 bases and J lost 2; bases outside the gene matches: 14. CDR3 in DNA: TGTGCCAGCAGCCCACACCCGGACAGGCGCCCCAACTATGGCTACACCTTC. Translating it yields CASSPHPDRRPNYGYTF.

This clonotype was observed a handful of times. This rearrangement joins TRBV10-1 to TRBJ2-1; D is unclear. Trimming took 5 bases from V and 13 from J, leaving 27 bases between them. The CDR3 length is 16 residues. Germline V gives CDR1 WNHNN, CDR2 SYGVQD (reference sequence). CDR3 in amino acids: CASSKRLDERMLPQFF. CDR3 in DNA: TGCGCCAGCAGTAAGAGACTCGACGAGCGAATGTTACCCCAGTTCTTC.

The chain links TRBV2 to TRBJ2-3; D not certain. V lost 2 bases and J 0 bases, leaving 9 bases between the germline ends. This CDR3 is 15 amino acids long. Germline-derived CDR1 and CDR2 are SNHLY and FYNNEI. The CDR3 coding sequence is TGTGCCAGCAGTGAAATGTGGGCGAGCACAGATACGCAGTATTTT. Translation gives CASSEMWASTDTQYF.

This clonotype was picked up many times. The chain links TRBV29-1 to TRBJ2-7; the match to TRBD1 covers 7 bases. The ends lost 2 bases at V and 0 bases at J; junction bases unmatched: 1. Germline CDR1 SQVTM, CDR2 ANQGSEA. CDR3 length equals 13 residues. Written as DNA, the CDR3 is TGCAGCGTTGAATGGGACAGCTCCTACGAGCAGTACTTC. Amino acids: CSVEWDSSYEQYF.

This clonotype was counted at least ten times. The J gene is TRBJ2-1, the V gene TRBV2; D unclear. CDR1 is SNHLY and CDR2 is FYNNEI in the germline V gene. This CDR3 has 12 residues. Trimming took 4 bases from V and 6 from J, leaving 7 bases between them. In nucleotides, the CDR3 is TGTGCCAGCAGTGTTAGGGTCAATGAGCAGTTCTTC. Amino acids: CASSVRVNEQFF. Based on the CDR3 plus reference TRBV2 and TRBJ2-1, the full variable domain is EPEVTQTPSHQVTQMGQEVILRCVPISNHLYFYWYRQILGQKVEFLVSFYNNEISEKSEIFDDQFSVERPDGSNFTLKIRSTKLEDSAMYFCASSVRVNEQFFGPGTRLTVL.

The sample holds many counts of this clonotype. V usage is TRBV6-1 and J usage is TRBJ2-1; 11 bases fit TRBD2. V was pared by 5 bases and J by 8 bases, with 8 bases of the junction left unmatched. The CDR3 has 15 residues. Germline CDR1 and CDR2: MNHNS and SASEGT. CDR3 loop: CASSLTSGSRYEQFF. The CDR3 nucleotides read TGTGCCAGCAGTTTAACTAGCGGGAGTAGGTATGAGCAGTTCTTC.

This clonotype was counted at least ten times. The gene calls are TRBV30 and TRBJ1-1, with 8 nucleotides matching TRBD1. This CDR3 comprises 13 residues. V lost 4 bases, J lost 6 bases, and 7 bases stayed unmatched. CDR1 is GTSNPN and CDR2 is SVGIG in the germline V gene (reference sequence). In DNA, the CDR3 is TGTGCCTGGACTCCAGGGGGCATCCCTGAAGCTTTCTTT. It is translated as CAWTPGGIPEAFF.

This clonotype was counted at least ten times. V and J are TRBV6-1 and TRBJ1-6; D is ambiguous. The CDR3 spans 16 residues. Trimming pared 5 bases from V and 7 bases from J, leaving 18 bases between. Germline CDR1 MNHNS, CDR2 SASEGT. Written as DNA, the CDR3 is TGTGCCAGCAGTCCCTCGTATGGTTGGGAAAATTCACCCCTCCACTTT. This encodes CASSPSYGWENSPLHF.

This clonotype was detected ten times or more. This chain joins TRBV5-5 and TRBJ1-1, with 7 bases that match TRBD1. Per germline, CDR1 SGHKS and CDR2 YYEKEE (reference sequence). V gave up 4 bases and J gave up 2 bases; unmatched junction bases: 5. CDR3 length: 14 residues. The DNA of the CDR3 is TGTGCCAGCAGCCGGGACAGCGGAAACACTGAAGCTTTCTTT. Translation: CASSRDSGNTEAFF.

The sample holds many counts of this clonotype. The chain combines TRBV19 with TRBJ2-1; TRBD2 aligns across 8 bases. J lost 5 bases, V lost 7 bases, and 7 bases had no gene match. The CDR3 extends over 14 amino acids. Germline lookup yields CDR1 LNHDA and CDR2 SQIVND (reference sequence). CDR3 loop: CASTSGSSDNEQFF. The CDR3 nucleotides are TGTGCCAGTACCAGCGGGAGTAGTGACAATGAGCAGTTCTTC. Full variable domain (rest looked up from reference TRBV19 and TRBJ2-1): DGGITQSPKYLFRKEGQNVTLSCEQNLNHDAMYWYRQDPGQGLRLIYYSQIVNDFQKGDIAEGYSVSREKKESFPLTVTSAQKNPTAFYLCASTSGSSDNEQFFGPGTRLTVL.